This TCR beta chain emerged from a study of CXCR3-negative and CXCR3-positive naive CD8 T cells. Worth noting for this clonotype: Its antigen is still unknown.

General study findings and limits: The TRB CDR3s that CXCR3-positive naive cells carried were more hydrophobic than those of CXCR3-negative naive cells.

TRB cDNA libraries were made by UMI-labeled 5' RACE. TCRdb re-called the 5' RACE reads; one entry per CDR3 protein, DNA not given. The clone table shows 100,000 to 150,000 distinct CDR3 sequences, with the ten largest holding around 0.5%. CDR3 length: 14 amino acids. CDR1 is SGHKS and CDR2 is YYEKEE in the germline V gene (reference sequence). The TCR originated in a human donor in good health. Some clones in this sample may be carry-over from other donors' samples. Source material: naive CXCR3- CD8+ T cells from blood. Subset meaning: CD45RO-CCR7+CD27+CD95- naive CD8+ T cells lacking CXCR3 (TNR3-). The V gene is TRBV5-5, the J gene TRBJ2-7; the TCRdb D gene call, TRBD1, has no DNA to confirm it. The CDR3 reads CASSLWDSTYEQYF. Combining the CDR3 with reference TRBV5-5 and TRBJ2-7 gives the whole variable domain DAGVTQSPTHLIKTRGQQVTLRCSPISGHKSVSWYQQVLGQGPQFIFQYYEKEERGRGNFPDRFSARQFPNYSSELNVNALLLGDSALYLCASSLWDSTYEQYFGPGTRLTVT.